The 22 T cell receptor beta chains given below trace back to one sample, sequenced in a study of OX40 agonist ivuxolimab in advanced cancers. Library construction relied on the immunoSEQ multiplex PCR assay. TCRdb re-hosts the immuneACCESS table, in-frame sequences only. Its copies lack some clones; in the studies checked, an unresolved V gene accounts for under half of them, and the cause for the rest is not known. Present in this sample are more than 90,000 clones, under 90% of which were seen just once. The ten largest make up about 5.5% of the sample. Sequencing used CD4+ or CD8+ T cells sorted from blood, obtained in a trial of the OX40 agonist ivuxolimab. Every receptor here comes from an adult with an advanced solid tumor such as melanoma, head and neck, liver or kidney cancer.

The chain links TRBV6-5 to TRBJ1-1, with unresolved D. The CDR3 spans 15 residues. The V gene lost 4 bases and the J gene lost 4 bases, with 16 bases spanning the gap. In germline, CDR1 is MNHEY, CDR2 SVGAGI. CDR3 DNA sequence: TGTGCCAGCAGTTTTTTAGGAGCTACAAGCACTGAAGCTTTCTTT. It translates to CASSFLGATSTEAFF.

J is TRBJ2-2 and V is TRBV10-2; D gene unclear. The V end was cut by 3 bases, the J end by 2 bases, with 4 bases between. CDR1 is WSHSY and CDR2 is SAAADI in the germline V gene. This CDR3 has 13 amino acids. The CDR3 DNA reads as TGCGCCAGCAGTGACCCCAACACCGGGGAGCTGTTTTTT. Residues: CASSDPNTGELFF.

This clone was detected a few times. The chain has TRBV9 and TRBJ1-6, with unresolved D. CDR3 length equals 13 residues. Trimming pared 0 bases from V and 8 bases from J, leaving 6 bases between. Per germline, CDR1 SGDLS and CDR2 YYNGEE. The CDR3, as DNA: TGTGCCAGCAGCGTAGGGGCGTATTCACCCCTCCACTTT. Protein: CASSVGAYSPLHF.

This clone came up a few times. The chain uses TRBV7-9 and TRBJ1-2; D unclear. CDR3 size: 14 residues. Trimming removed 6 bases from V and 0 bases from J, with 11 bases in between. Germline V gene sequence: CDR1 SEHNR, CDR2 FQNEAQ (reference sequence). The CDR3 DNA follows: TGTGCCAGCAGTCGAGTGCAGGCTAACTATGGCTACACCTTC. It yields the protein CASSRVQANYGYTF. The full variable domain, with the rest looked up from reference TRBV7-9 and TRBJ1-2, is DTGVSQNPRHKITKRGQNVTFRCDPISEHNRLYWYRQTLGQGPEFLTYFQNEAQLEKSRLLSDRFSAERPKGSFSTLEIQRTEQGDSAMYLCASSRVQANYGYTFGSGTRLTVV.

The gene calls are TRBV5-6 and TRBJ2-1; D perhaps matches TRBD2 (6 bases). Germline loops: CDR1 SGHDT, CDR2 YYEEEE. This CDR3 spans 15 amino acids. Trimming removed 1 base at V and 0 bases at J, with 8 bases between. The CDR3 nucleotides read TGTGCCAGCAGCTTGTGGAGGGACTCCTACAATGAGCAGTTCTTC. Its protein is CASSLWRDSYNEQFF.

Remarks on this clone: The limits of the CDR3 on the DNA are not certain, so only TCRdb's listed CDR3 is given. The chain is built from TRBV21-1 and TRBJ2-7; TRBD1, the table's D call, was not compared with the DNA. TRBV21-1 is labeled a pseudogene. Counting both end residues, the CDR3 totals 16 amino acids. The CDR3 region is CASSNFGQGATYEQYF.

This clone was detected a few times. V and J are TRBV12-5 and TRBJ2-3, with 16 bases that match TRBD2. Germline values: CDR1 LGHNT, CDR2 FRNRAP. The CDR3 consists of 18 residues. V gave up 7 bases and J gave up 4 bases; unmatched junction bases: 11. CDR3 in DNA: TGTGCTAGTGCGGGACTAGCGGGAGGGCCTAGGGACTCAGATACGCAGTATTTT. Amino acids: CASAGLAGGPRDSDTQYF.

This chain uses TRBV9 with TRBJ2-1; 10 positions agree with TRBD2. The V segment lost 4 bases and the J segment 4 bases; nucleotides outside the gene matches: 8. Germline V gene sequence: CDR1 SGDLS, CDR2 YYNGEE. CDR3 length equals 16 residues. This chain's CDR3 is CASSLRTSGLYNEQFF. For the CDR3, the DNA is TGTGCCAGCAGCTTACGGACTAGCGGACTTTACAATGAGCAGTTCTTC.

The V and J genes are TRBV2 and TRBJ2-1, with D maybe TRBD1 (6 bases). The germline gives CDR1 SNHLY, CDR2 FYNNEI. This CDR3 is 15 amino acids long. V gave up 4 bases and J gave up 2 bases, with 12 bases separating them. The CDR3 DNA sequence: TGTGCCAGCAGTGCACAGGGTTCCGCCTACAATGAGCAGTTCTTC. This sequence encodes CASSAQGSAYNEQFF.

Details on this clone: Since no conserved phenylalanine or tryptophan closes the CDR3, a read error is the likely cause. This chain links TRBV19 with TRBJ2-7; 13 bases line up with TRBD2. V lost 4 bases to trimming and J lost 2 bases; unmatched junction nucleotides: 8. The CDR3 runs to 17 residues. The V gene's germline CDR1 is LNHDA and CDR2 SQIVND (reference sequence). The CDR3 bases are TGTGCCAGTAGTAGGACGACTAGCGGGAGGCGAACCTACGAGCAGTACCTC. This sequence encodes CASSRTTSGRRTYEQYL.

The chain recombines TRBV19 with TRBJ2-6; 7 bases map to TRBD1. The CDR3 has 18 amino acids. V shed 6 bases, J shed 0 bases, and the junction held 11 bases outside the gene matches. Germline CDR1 is LNHDA and CDR2 is SQIVND (reference sequence). For the CDR3, the DNA is TGTGCCAGTAGGCCGGGAAGCAGGGGGTTCTCTGGGGCCAACGTCCTGACTTTC. Amino acid sequence: CASRPGSRGFSGANVLTF.

The chain recombines TRBV6-5 with TRBJ2-7, with TRBD1 identical over 7 bases. V lost 0 bases and J lost 3; bases outside the gene matches: 5. Per germline, CDR1 MNHEY and CDR2 SVGAGI. CDR3 length: 15 amino acids. The CDR3 sequence is CASSYSGTVDYEQYF. The CDR3 nucleotides are TGTGCCAGCAGTTACTCGGGGACAGTAGACTACGAGCAGTACTTC.

This chain connects TRBV7-9 to TRBJ1-6; possible D gene TRBD1, 6 bases. The CDR3 contains 16 residues. CDR1 and CDR2 from the germline V gene are SEHNR and FQNEAQ (reference sequence). The V end was cut by 5 bases, the J end by 7 bases, with 18 bases between. CDR3 sequence reads: CASSQEPQGRNSPLHF. The CDR3 nucleotides are TGTGCCAGCAGCCAAGAACCCCAGGGGAGGAATTCACCCCTCCACTTT.

V is TRBV6-5 and J is TRBJ2-1; D ambiguous. The V and J ends lost 4 bases and 10 bases respectively, with 14 bases between them. Germline V gene sequence: CDR1 MNHEY, CDR2 SVGAGI. The CDR3 length is 13 residues. The DNA for the CDR3 is TGTGCCAGCAGTTTTTTTCGCGAAGAGGAGCAGTTCTTC. Protein product: CASSFFREEEQFF.

This clone was seen just once. The gene calls are TRBV15 and TRBJ2-7; perhaps TRBD2 as D (6 bases). Germline V CDR1 and CDR2: LNHNV, YYDKDF (reference sequence). With 1 base removed from V and 2 bases from J, the gap between germline ends came to 12 bases. The CDR3 has 15 amino acids. CDR3 nucleotides: TGTGCCACCAGCAGAGTGCGGGACGCTCCCTACGAGCAGTACTTC. This gives the protein CATSRVRDAPYEQYF.

V is TRBV25-1 and J is TRBJ2-5; no clear D gene. Looked up from germline, CDR1 is MGHDK and CDR2 is SYGVNS. The CDR3 has 14 residues. The V gene lost 6 bases and the J gene lost 1 base, with 12 bases spanning the gap. The CDR3 DNA is TGTGCCAGCAGCAAAGACGGATCCCAAGAGACCCAGTACTTC. Translating gives CASSKDGSQETQYF.

The rearrangement joins TRBV6-1 to TRBJ2-7, with TRBD2 matching 8 bases. CDR1 and CDR2 from the germline V gene are MNHNS and SASEGT. This CDR3 region has 13 residues. V lost 8 bases and J lost 2; bases outside the gene matches: 5. The CDR3 protein is CASGLAGAYEQYF. Here the CDR3 DNA reads TGTGCCAGCGGGCTAGCGGGTGCCTACGAGCAGTACTTC.

This clone was counted a single time. This sequence joins TRBV14 and TRBJ2-7; 10 bases align to TRBD1. The V gene end was trimmed by 4 bases and the J gene end by 3 bases; junction bases not matched to a gene: 9. Germline loops: CDR1 SGHDN, CDR2 FVKESK. The CDR3 extends over 16 amino acids. The CDR3 spells CASSRPLGTGVYEQYF. The CDR3 DNA follows: TGTGCCAGCAGCCGTCCCCTAGGGACAGGGGTCTACGAGCAGTACTTC.

The V call is TRBV5-4, the J call TRBJ2-7; D ambiguous. Germline CDR1 reads SGHNT; CDR2 reads YYREEE (reference sequence). V was shortened by 2 bases and J by 5 bases, with 11 bases between the two germline ends. The CDR3 has 13 amino acids. CDR3 residues: CASSFPDRNEQYF. In DNA form, the CDR3 reads TGTGCCAGCAGCTTCCCGGATCGGAACGAGCAGTACTTC.

The CDR3, as DNA: TGTGCCATCGGGCCAAGCTCCTACAATGAGCAGTTCTTC. This gives the protein CAIGPSSYNEQFF. The chain uses TRBV10-3 and TRBJ2-1; D ambiguous. Per germline, CDR1 ENHRY and CDR2 SYGVKD. Between the trimmed V and J ends, which lost 8 bases and 0 bases, there was a span of 8 bases. CDR3 length: 13 residues.

The J gene is TRBJ1-5, the V gene TRBV7-2; D is unresolved. The V gene lost 2 bases and the J gene lost 7 bases, with 15 bases spanning the gap. Per germline, CDR1 SGHTA and CDR2 FQGNSA. CDR3 length equals 15 residues. The CDR3 coding sequence is TGTGCCAGCAGCTTAAGCAAGGGATTCACCCAGCCCCAGCATTTT. It translates to CASSLSKGFTQPQHF.

With respect to this clone: The conserved phenylalanine or tryptophan normally closing the CDR3 is absent here, so this likely arose from a read error. The J gene is TRBJ2-7, the V gene TRBV7-6, with D perhaps TRBD1 (5 bases). V was trimmed by 0 bases and J by 5 bases, leaving 8 bases between them. The CDR3 length is 13 residues. Looked up from germline, CDR1 is SGHVS and CDR2 is FNYEAQ. The chain's CDR3 is CASSLAGRDEQYL. Written as DNA, the CDR3 is TGTGCCAGCAGCTTAGCTGGCAGGGACGAGCAGTACCTC.